The T cell receptor beta chain under discussion was sequenced for a study of blood T cell repertoires in COVID-19. Study at large: Specimens from acute and convalescent COVID-19 originated in the United States, Italy and Spain. The cDNA or gDNA used as material had been derived from T cells, B-cell-depleted T cells, or PBMCs.

From germline, CDR1 is MNHEY and CDR2 SVGEGT. The CDR3 covers 12 residues. V was pared by 5 bases and J by 4 bases, with 8 bases between. Participants were aged about 18 to 90 years, lived in 20 to 25 US areas, and enrolled virtually. Grouping used clinical history reported by participants in a survey and questionnaire. Repertoires were generated with immunoSEQ multiplex PCR, while TCRdb's copy carries only in-frame clones and drops some. The sample records over 250,000 clones, around 80% being singletons. The clonotype originates from a man younger than 45 with acute COVID-19. Sequenced material: PBMCs or T cells enriched from blood (not recorded which). The chain is built from TRBV6-2 or TRBV6-3 and TRBJ1-2; D unclear. DNA of the CDR3: TGTGCCAGCAGTACGAACAGCTATGGCTACACCTTC. Amino acid sequence: CASSTNSYGYTF.